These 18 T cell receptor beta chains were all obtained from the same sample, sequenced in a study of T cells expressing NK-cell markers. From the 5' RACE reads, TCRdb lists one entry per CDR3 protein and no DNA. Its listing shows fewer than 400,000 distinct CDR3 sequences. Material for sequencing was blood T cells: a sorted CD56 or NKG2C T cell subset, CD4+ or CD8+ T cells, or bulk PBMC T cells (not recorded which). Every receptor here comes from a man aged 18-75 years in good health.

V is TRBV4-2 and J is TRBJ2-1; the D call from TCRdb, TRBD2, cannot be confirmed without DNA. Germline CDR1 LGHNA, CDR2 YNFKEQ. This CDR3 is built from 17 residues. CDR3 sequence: CASSRRPNRAGDNEQFF.

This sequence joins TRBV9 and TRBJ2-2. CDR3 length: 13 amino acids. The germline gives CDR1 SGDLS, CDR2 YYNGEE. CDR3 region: CASGLWDTGELFF.

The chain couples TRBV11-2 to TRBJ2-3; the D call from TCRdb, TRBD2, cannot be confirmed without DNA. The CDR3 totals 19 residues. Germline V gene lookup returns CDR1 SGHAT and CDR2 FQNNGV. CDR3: CASSLVGRGTSGGTDTQYF.

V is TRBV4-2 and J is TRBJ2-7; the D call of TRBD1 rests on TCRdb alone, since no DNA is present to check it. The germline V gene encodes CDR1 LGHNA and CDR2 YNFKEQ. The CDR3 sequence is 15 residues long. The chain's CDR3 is CASSRKQGAGSEQYF.

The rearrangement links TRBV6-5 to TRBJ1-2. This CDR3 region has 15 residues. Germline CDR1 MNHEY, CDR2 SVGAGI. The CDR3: CASSYPLTGIKGYTF.

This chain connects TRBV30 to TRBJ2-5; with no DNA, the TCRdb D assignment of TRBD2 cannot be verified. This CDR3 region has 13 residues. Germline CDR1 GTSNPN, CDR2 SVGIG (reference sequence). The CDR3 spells CAWRAMGGETQYF.

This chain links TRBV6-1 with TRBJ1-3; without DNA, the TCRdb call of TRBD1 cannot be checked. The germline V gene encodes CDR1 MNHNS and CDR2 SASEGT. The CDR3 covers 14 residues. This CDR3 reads CASRGQSSGNTIYF.

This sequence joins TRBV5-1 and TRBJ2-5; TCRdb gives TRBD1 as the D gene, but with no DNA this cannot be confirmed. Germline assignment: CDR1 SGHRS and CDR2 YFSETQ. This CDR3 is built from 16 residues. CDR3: CASSPGTGGIVETQYF.

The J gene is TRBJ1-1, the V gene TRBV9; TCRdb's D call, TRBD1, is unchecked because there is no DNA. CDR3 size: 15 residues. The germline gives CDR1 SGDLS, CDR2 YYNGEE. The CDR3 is CASSVGGGGNTEAFF.

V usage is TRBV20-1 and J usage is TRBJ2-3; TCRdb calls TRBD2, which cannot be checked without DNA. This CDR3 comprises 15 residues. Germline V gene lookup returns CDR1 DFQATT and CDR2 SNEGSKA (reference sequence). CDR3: CSASVLAGAAGPQYF.

CDR3 sequence: CSVGLGITESGYTF. This chain connects TRBV29-1 to TRBJ1-2. The CDR3 has 14 amino acids. CDR1 is SQVTM and CDR2 is ANQGSEA in the germline V gene.

The CDR3 reads CASSLDGDSEADETQYF. The genes are TRBV11-2 and TRBJ2-5; TCRdb reports TRBD2, a call that lacks DNA to check it against. Germline V gene sequence: CDR1 SGHAT, CDR2 FQNNGV. The CDR3 runs 17 residues.

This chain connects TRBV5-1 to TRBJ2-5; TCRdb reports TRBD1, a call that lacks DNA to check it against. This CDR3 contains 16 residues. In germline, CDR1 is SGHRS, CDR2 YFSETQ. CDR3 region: CASSLYSAGAEETQYF.

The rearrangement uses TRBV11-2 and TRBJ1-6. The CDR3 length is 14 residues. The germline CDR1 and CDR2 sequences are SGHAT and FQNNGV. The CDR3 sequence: CASSHSPLNSPLHF. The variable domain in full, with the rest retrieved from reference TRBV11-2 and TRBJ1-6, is EAGVAQSPRYKIIEKRQSVAFWCNPISGHATLYWYQQILGQGPKLLIQFQNNGVVDDSQLPKDRFSAERLKGVDSTLKIQPAKLEDSAVYLCASSHSPLNSPLHFGNGTRLTVT.

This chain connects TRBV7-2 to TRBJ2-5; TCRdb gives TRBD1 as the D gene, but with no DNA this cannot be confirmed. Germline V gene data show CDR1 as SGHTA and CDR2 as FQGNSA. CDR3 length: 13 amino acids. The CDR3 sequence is CASRAPEKETQYF.

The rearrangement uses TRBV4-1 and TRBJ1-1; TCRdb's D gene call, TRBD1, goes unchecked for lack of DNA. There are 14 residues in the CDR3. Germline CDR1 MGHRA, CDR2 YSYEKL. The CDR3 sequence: CASSQPTGRGEAFF.

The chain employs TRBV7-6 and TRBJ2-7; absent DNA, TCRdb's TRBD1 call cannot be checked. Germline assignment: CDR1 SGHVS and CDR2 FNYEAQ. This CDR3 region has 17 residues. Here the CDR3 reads CASSLGAGQGRTYEQYF.

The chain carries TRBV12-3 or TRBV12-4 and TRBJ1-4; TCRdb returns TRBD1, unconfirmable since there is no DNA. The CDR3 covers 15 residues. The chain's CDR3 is CASSLLGLANEKLFF.